A single sample is the source of the 27 T cell receptor beta chains below, sequenced in a study of cytomegalovirus exposure and HLA in healthy donors. The primer mix had 60 Vbeta and 13 Jbeta primers. TCRdb's copy holds only in-frame clones and misses some; the assay was immunoSEQ multiplex PCR. The table has 180,000 or so clones, 70% to 85% seen once. The sequenced sample was PBMCs. The receptors originated from a man between 18 and 35 years old in good health and CMV-seronegative.

This chain uses TRBV27 with TRBJ2-5; no firm D call. Germline V gives CDR1 MNHEY, CDR2 SMNVEV (reference sequence). CDR3 length: 13 residues. V was shortened by 5 bases and J by 5 bases, with 12 bases between the two germline ends. CDR3 coding DNA: TGTGCCAGCAGTCCTGTTGCGTATGAGACCCAGTACTTC. Translation: CASSPVAYETQYF.

The V call is TRBV5-1, the J call TRBJ1-4, with 10 bases that match TRBD1. V trimming: 0 bases; J trimming: 7 bases; junction bases outside the gene matches: 3. Germline V lookup: CDR1 SGHRS, CDR2 YFSETQ. The CDR3 has 15 residues. CDR3 loop: CASSLGGQGFEKLFF. The CDR3 DNA follows: TGCGCCAGCAGCTTGGGGGGACAGGGGTTTGAAAAACTGTTTTTT.

This clone was seen a few times. The rearrangement joins TRBV7-2 to TRBJ2-1; TRBD1 agrees at 11 bases. Trimming cost V 3 bases and J 5 bases; bases outside gene matches: 12. There are 18 residues in the CDR3. Germline CDR1 SGHTA, CDR2 FQGNSA. Here the CDR3 reads CASSLGQGVPPKNNEQFF. In DNA, the CDR3 is TGTGCCAGCAGCTTGGGACAGGGGGTTCCCCCAAAAAACAATGAGCAGTTCTTC.

This clone appeared a few times. The chain has TRBV29-1 and TRBJ1-2; D uncertain. This CDR3 contains 13 residues. V lost 3 bases and J lost 7, with 15 bases in between. Germline assignment: CDR1 SQVTM and CDR2 ANQGSEA. CDR3 nucleotides: TGCAGCGTTGACTCGTGGGTTGCGGGTGGCTACACCTTC. It encodes CSVDSWVAGGYTF.

CDR3 amino acids: CASSQVAGQSTDTQYF. CDR3 in DNA: TGTGCCAGCAGCCAGGTAGCGGGGCAAAGCACAGATACGCAGTATTTT. The chain couples TRBV4-2 to TRBJ2-3; 8 nucleotides line up with TRBD2. Germline-derived CDR1 and CDR2 are LGHNA and YNFKEQ. The V segment lost 3 bases and the J segment 0 bases; nucleotides outside the gene matches: 5. The CDR3 has 16 residues.

The chain links TRBV30 to TRBJ1-6; D uncertain. Germline V gene sequence: CDR1 GTSNPN, CDR2 SVGIG (reference sequence). The V end lost 1 base, the J end lost 0 bases, and 10 bases lay between the germline ends. The CDR3 loop spans 16 amino acids. CDR3 region: CAWSGLAGSYNSPLHF. CDR3 DNA sequence: TGTGCCTGGAGTGGATTGGCGGGCTCCTATAATTCACCCCTCCACTTT.

The gene calls are TRBV6-6 and TRBJ1-2; 7 positions match TRBD1. The CDR3 covers 16 residues. Germline values: CDR1 MNHNY, CDR2 SVGAGI (reference sequence). J lost 1 base, V lost 4 bases, and 9 bases had no gene match. For the CDR3, the DNA is TGTGCCAGCAGTTCCGATCGGACAGGCCTTAACTATGGCTACACCTTC. It codes for CASSSDRTGLNYGYTF.

This rearrangement joins TRBV27 to TRBJ1-1; D gene unclear. There are 14 residues in the CDR3. Trimming cost V 2 bases and J 0 bases, with 7 bases left between them. The germline CDR1 and CDR2 sequences are MNHEY and SMNVEV (reference sequence). Here the CDR3 DNA reads TGTGCCAGCAGTTTAGGGCAGATGAACACTGAAGCTTTCTTT. Protein: CASSLGQMNTEAFF.

DNA of the CDR3: TGTGCCAGCTCCCCTACAGCAGATACGCAGTATTTT. This gives the protein CASSPTADTQYF. The rearrangement links TRBV18 to TRBJ2-3; no clear D. The CDR3 spans 12 residues. V shed 6 bases and J shed 4 bases, with 8 bases lying between them. Germline V gene data show CDR1 as KGHSH and CDR2 as LQKENI.

This clone was seen a handful of times. V and J are TRBV11-1 and TRBJ1-2; 9 bases agree with TRBD1. The CDR3 consists of 17 residues. V lost 5 bases to trimming and J lost 3 bases; unmatched junction nucleotides: 13. CDR1 and CDR2 from the germline V gene are SGHAT and FQDESV (reference sequence). The chain's CDR3 is CASSPAPGTGMDYGYTF. CDR3 nucleotide sequence: TGTGCCAGCAGCCCCGCACCCGGGACAGGGATGGACTATGGCTACACCTTC.

V is TRBV5-6 and J is TRBJ1-2; D might be TRBD1 (6 bases). This CDR3 region has 14 residues. Germline values: CDR1 SGHDT, CDR2 YYEEEE. The V gene lost 2 bases and the J gene lost 4 bases, with 12 bases spanning the gap. CDR3 residues: CASSLTGIFYGYTF. The CDR3 region has the DNA TGTGCCAGCAGCTTAACAGGGATATTCTATGGCTACACCTTC.

Note on this clone: At one end the junction does not follow the germline gene, possibly because of a read error. This chain joins TRBV7-9 and TRBJ2-4; D perhaps matches TRBD2 (7 bases). Germline values: CDR1 SEHNR, CDR2 FQNEAQ (reference sequence). This CDR3 region has 16 residues. In DNA form, the CDR3 reads TGTTCCAGCAGCTTAGGGGGGGTACTAGCCAAAAACATTCAGTACTTC. It translates to CSSSLGGVLAKNIQYF.

Note on this clone: Other DNA variants within this sample encode the same CDR3. The rearrangement joins TRBV25-1 to TRBJ1-2; maybe TRBD1 (6 bases). CDR1 is MGHDK, CDR2 SYGVNS, per germline. CDR3 size: 17 residues. Trimming left V 2 bases short and J 3 bases short, with 19 bases between. The CDR3 DNA sequence: TGTGCCAGCAGTGAAATATGGGCAGGGGATCTTGACTATGGCTACACCTTC. Translation gives CASSEIWAGDLDYGYTF.

The chain joins TRBV5-1 to TRBJ1-1, with D unresolved. With 0 bases removed from V and 7 bases from J, the gap between germline ends came to 16 bases. The CDR3 covers 15 residues. Germline V gene data show CDR1 as SGHRS and CDR2 as YFSETQ. CDR3 in DNA: TGCGCCAGCAGCTTGGTCACCCGGTTTTCTAGTGAAGCTTTCTTT. It specifies CASSLVTRFSSEAFF.

The V call is TRBV5-1, the J call TRBJ2-7; 10 bases agree with TRBD2. Trimming at V came to 5 bases and at J to 6 bases, leaving 14 bases not matched to a gene. This CDR3 is built from 16 residues. Germline V gene lookup returns CDR1 SGHRS and CDR2 YFSETQ. CDR3 loop: CASRSTSGKGAAEQYF. DNA for the CDR3: TGCGCCAGCAGATCAACTAGCGGGAAGGGTGCAGCCGAGCAGTACTTC.

This clone was picked up a small number of times. The J gene is TRBJ2-2, the V gene TRBV2; maybe TRBD2 (6 bases). Germline V gene lookup returns CDR1 SNHLY and CDR2 FYNNEI. The germline V and J ends were trimmed by 7 bases and 4 bases, with 13 bases remaining between them. This CDR3 is 14 amino acids long. Written as DNA, the CDR3 is TGTGCCAGCAACTGGAGGGCCGGCACCGGGGAGCTGTTTTTT. Its translation is CASNWRAGTGELFF. Supplemented by reference TRBV2 and TRBJ2-2, the full variable domain reads EPEVTQTPSHQVTQMGQEVILRCVPISNHLYFYWYRQILGQKVEFLVSFYNNEISEKSEIFDDQFSVERPDGSNFTLKIRSTKLEDSAMYFCASNWRAGTGELFFGEGSRLTVL.

V usage is TRBV19 and J usage is TRBJ2-3; 9 positions match TRBD1. The germline V gene encodes CDR1 LNHDA and CDR2 SQIVND (reference sequence). The CDR3 extends over 15 amino acids. With V trimmed by 7 bases and J by 2 bases, 7 bases remained unmatched. The CDR3 is CASTAGTGFTDTQYF. CDR3 coding DNA: TGTGCCAGTACAGCCGGGACAGGGTTCACAGATACGCAGTATTTT. Using reference TRBV19 and TRBJ2-3 for the parts outside the CDR3, the full variable domain is DGGITQSPKYLFRKEGQNVTLSCEQNLNHDAMYWYRQDPGQGLRLIYYSQIVNDFQKGDIAEGYSVSREKKESFPLTVTSAQKNPTAFYLCASTAGTGFTDTQYFGPGTRLTVL.

The rearrangement joins TRBV19 to TRBJ2-1; 8 positions agree with TRBD2. Losses at the gene ends were 5 bases for V and 8 bases for J; bases not matched to a gene: 14. Germline CDR1 LNHDA, CDR2 SQIVND (reference sequence). The CDR3 contains 16 residues. CDR3 residues: CASSGRGAGDLDEQFF. The CDR3, as DNA: TGTGCCAGTAGTGGGAGGGGAGCGGGAGATCTGGATGAGCAGTTCTTC.

The chain combines TRBV6-1 with TRBJ1-1, with a tentative D call TRBD1 (6 bases). CDR3 size: 14 residues. V was pared by 6 bases and J by 4 bases, with 15 bases between. The germline V gene encodes CDR1 MNHNS and CDR2 SASEGT. The CDR3 coding sequence is TGTGCCAGCAGCCCTTTCAGGGGTACCACTGAAGCTTTCTTT. This sequence encodes CASSPFRGTTEAFF.

The rearrangement links TRBV4-3 to TRBJ1-1; D gene unclear. V was shortened by 0 bases and J by 6 bases, with 11 bases between the two germline ends. This CDR3 has 14 amino acids. Germline values: CDR1 LGHNA, CDR2 YSLEER. This chain's CDR3 is CASSQELGSAEAFF. The CDR3 nucleotides read TGCGCCAGCAGCCAAGAGCTGGGGAGCGCTGAAGCTTTCTTT.

V usage is TRBV15 and J usage is TRBJ2-3, with 8 bases lining up with TRBD1. Trimming took 5 bases from V and 3 from J; bases not matched to a gene: 7. Germline CDR1 reads LNHNV; CDR2 reads YYDKDF (reference sequence). The CDR3 loop spans 15 amino acids. This CDR3 reads CATSGRTGTTDTQYF. In DNA, the CDR3 is TGTGCCACCAGCGGACGGACAGGGACAACAGATACGCAGTATTTT.

The V and J genes are TRBV29-1 and TRBJ1-2, with 7 bases that match TRBD1. CDR1 and CDR2 (germline): SQVTM, ANQGSEA. Trimming at V came to 7 bases and at J to 6 bases, leaving 14 bases not matched to a gene. The CDR3 has 14 amino acids. For the CDR3, the DNA is TGCAGCGGCGCGCGCTCGACAGGGACGGATGGCTACACCTTC. Its translation is CSGARSTGTDGYTF.

The chain couples TRBV27 to TRBJ1-5, with D unresolved. CDR3 length: 16 residues. Trimming removed 1 base from V and 6 bases from J, with 16 bases in between. Germline V lookup: CDR1 MNHEY, CDR2 SMNVEV (reference sequence). The CDR3 bases are TGTGCCAGCAGTTTATGGGGAAGCGGTGAGGTTCAGCCCCAGCATTTT. Protein: CASSLWGSGEVQPQHF.

The chain recombines TRBV6-5 with TRBJ2-1; D is undetermined. The CDR3 extends over 15 amino acids. Germline V gene sequence: CDR1 MNHEY, CDR2 SVGAGI. V lost 7 bases and J 3 bases, leaving 16 bases between the germline ends. CDR3 coding DNA: TGTGCCAGCACATTTACGGCAGGAATCTACAATGAGCAGTTCTTC. It codes for CASTFTAGIYNEQFF.

This chain links TRBV5-8 with TRBJ1-5; D gene ambiguous. This CDR3 region has 15 residues. Germline values: CDR1 SGHTS, CDR2 YDEGEE. V lost 0 bases to trimming and J lost 1 base, with 8 bases between them. CDR3 in DNA: TGTGCCAGCAGCTTGGCATGGCACAGCAATCAGCCCCAGCATTTT. It encodes CASSLAWHSNQPQHF.

This clone was detected a few times. This chain connects TRBV7-2 to TRBJ2-7; TRBD2 matches 10 bases. The CDR3 has 15 amino acids. With 4 bases clipped from V and 7 bases from J, the junction kept 10 bases outside the gene matches. The germline CDR1 and CDR2 sequences are SGHTA and FQGNSA. CDR3 bases: TGTGCCAGCAGCTCTACTAGCGGGATAGGTGGGGAGCAGTACTTC. As protein: CASSSTSGIGGEQYF.

The chain has TRBV11-2 and TRBJ1-2, with 8 nucleotides matching TRBD1. The CDR3 totals 14 residues. V lost 1 base to trimming and J lost 2 bases; unmatched junction nucleotides: 0. Germline CDR1 reads SGHAT; CDR2 reads FQNNGV. CDR3 residues: CASSLGTGNYGYTF. The CDR3 coding sequence is TGTGCCAGCAGCTTAGGGACAGGGAACTATGGCTACACCTTC.